Listed below are T cell receptor beta chains from one sample, sequenced in a study of control samples from healthy donors and cancer patients. The assay was immunoSEQ multiplex PCR, and TCRdb's table has in-frame clones only and misses some. The sample has 60,000 to 75,000 clones, 80% to 90% seen once. Sequences were obtained from PBMCs. All receptors come from a woman aged 45-59 years with head and neck cancer. Both conserved end residues are part of each CDR3. The D gene is left open where the match is weak. Some rows mark clone size as missing; the rest say once, few, many or name a class of expanded clone.

v_gene: TRBV15; j_gene: TRBJ1-3; abundance: NA; d_gene: NA; len: 13; CDR3aa: CATSRDSGNTIYF; CDR3nt: TGTGCCACCAGCAGGGACTCTGGAAACACCATATATTTT
v_gene: TRBV6-5; j_gene: TRBJ2-2; abundance: once; d_gene: NA; len: 13; CDR3aa: CASTHRYTGELFF; CDR3nt: TGTGCCAGCACCCACAGGTACACCGGGGAGCTGTTTTTT
v_gene: TRBV28; j_gene: TRBJ2-1; abundance: NA; d_gene: NA; len: 11; CDR3aa: CASSLGGVQFF; CDR3nt: TGTGCCAGCTCCTTAGGGGGAGTGCAGTTCTTC
v_gene: TRBV5-4; j_gene: TRBJ2-5; abundance: NA; d_gene: TRBD1; len: 15; CDR3aa: CASSLTGGRQETQYF; CDR3nt: TGTGCCAGCAGCTTGACAGGGGGGAGACAAGAGACCCAGTACTTC
v_gene: TRBV5-1; j_gene: TRBJ1-1; abundance: once; d_gene: TRBD1; len: 15; CDR3aa: CASSATGGMNTEAFF; CDR3nt: TGCGCCAGCAGCGCCACAGGGGGGATGAACACTGAAGCTTTCTTT
v_gene: TRBV7-9; j_gene: TRBJ2-1; abundance: NA; d_gene: NA; len: 17; CDR3aa: CASSSPRIPTTFNEQFF; CDR3nt: TGTGCCAGCAGCTCCCCACGTATACCTACAACATTCAATGAGCAGTTCTTC
v_gene: TRBV2; j_gene: TRBJ2-6; abundance: NA; d_gene: TRBD1; len: 15; CDR3aa: CASSGTGSGANVLTF; CDR3nt: TGTGCCAGCAGTGGGACAGGGTCCGGGGCCAACGTCCTGACTTTC
v_gene: TRBV3-1/TRBV3-2; j_gene: TRBJ1-3; abundance: NA; d_gene: NA; len: 13; CDR3aa: CASSPATGNTIYF; CDR3nt: TGTGCCAGCAGCCCGGCCACCGGAAACACCATATATTTT
v_gene: TRBV4-2; j_gene: TRBJ2-7; abundance: NA; d_gene: NA; len: 13; CDR3aa: CASSQFRGWEQYF; CDR3nt: TGTGCCAGCAGCCAATTTAGGGGGTGGGAGCAGTACTTC
v_gene: TRBV5-1; j_gene: TRBJ1-1; abundance: NA; d_gene: NA; len: 15; CDR3aa: CASQSSGVGDTEAFF; CDR3nt: TGCGCCAGTCAATCTTCGGGGGTCGGGGACACTGAAGCTTTCTTT
v_gene: TRBV28; j_gene: TRBJ1-2; abundance: NA; d_gene: TRBD1; len: 15; CDR3aa: CASSLGTGKNYGYTF; CDR3nt: TGTGCCAGCAGCCTCGGGACAGGGAAGAACTATGGCTACACCTTC
v_gene: TRBV4-2; j_gene: TRBJ2-3; abundance: NA; d_gene: NA; len: 14; CDR3aa: CASSQDTGTDTQYF; CDR3nt: TGTGCCAGCAGCCAAGATACGGGGACAGATACGCAGTATTTT
v_gene: TRBV29-1; j_gene: TRBJ1-5; abundance: NA; d_gene: NA; len: 13; CDR3aa: CSVAWQVNQPQHF; CDR3nt: TGCAGCGTTGCGTGGCAGGTCAATCAGCCCCAGCATTTT
v_gene: TRBV29-1; j_gene: TRBJ1-4; abundance: NA; d_gene: NA; len: 11; CDR3aa: CSVGGGEKLFF; CDR3nt: TGCAGCGTTGGGGGTGGTGAAAAACTGTTTTTT
v_gene: TRBV7-9; j_gene: TRBJ1-2; abundance: NA; d_gene: NA; len: 13; CDR3aa: CASSTGGGVGYTF; CDR3nt: TGTGCCAGCAGCACCGGAGGGGGTGTTGGCTACACCTTC
v_gene: TRBV29-1; j_gene: TRBJ2-7; abundance: NA; d_gene: NA; len: 14; CDR3aa: CSVGGAGGNYEQYF; CDR3nt: TGCAGCGTTGGAGGGGCTGGAGGTAATTACGAGCAGTACTTC